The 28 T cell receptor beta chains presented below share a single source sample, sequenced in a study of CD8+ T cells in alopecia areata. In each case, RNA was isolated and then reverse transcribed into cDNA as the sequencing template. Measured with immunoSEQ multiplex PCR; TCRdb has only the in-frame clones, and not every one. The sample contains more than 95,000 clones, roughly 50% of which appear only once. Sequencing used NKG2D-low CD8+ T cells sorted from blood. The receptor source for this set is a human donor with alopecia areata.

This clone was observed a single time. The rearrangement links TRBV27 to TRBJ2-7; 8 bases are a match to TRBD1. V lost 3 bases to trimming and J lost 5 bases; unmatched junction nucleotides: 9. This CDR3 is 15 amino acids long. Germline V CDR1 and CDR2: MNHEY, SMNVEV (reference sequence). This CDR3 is CASSFIGTGGHEQYF. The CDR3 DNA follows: TGTGCCAGCAGTTTTATAGGGACAGGCGGCCACGAGCAGTACTTC.

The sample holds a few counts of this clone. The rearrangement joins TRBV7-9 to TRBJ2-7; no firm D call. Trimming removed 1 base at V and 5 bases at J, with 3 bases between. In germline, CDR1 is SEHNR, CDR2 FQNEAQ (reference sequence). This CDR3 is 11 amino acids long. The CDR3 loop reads CASSLDDEQYF. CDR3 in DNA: TGTGCCAGCAGCTTAGACGACGAGCAGTACTTC.

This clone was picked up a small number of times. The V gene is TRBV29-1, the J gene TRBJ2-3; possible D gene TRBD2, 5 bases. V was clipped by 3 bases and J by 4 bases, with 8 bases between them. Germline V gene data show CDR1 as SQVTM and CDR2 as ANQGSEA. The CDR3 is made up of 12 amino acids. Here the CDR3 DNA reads TGCAGCGTTGACGGGAATGCAGATACGCAGTATTTT. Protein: CSVDGNADTQYF.

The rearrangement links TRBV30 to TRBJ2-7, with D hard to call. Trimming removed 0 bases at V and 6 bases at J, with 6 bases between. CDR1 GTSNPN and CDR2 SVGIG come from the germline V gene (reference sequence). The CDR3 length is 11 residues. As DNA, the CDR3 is TGTGCCTGGAGTGTCGTGGGCGAGCAGTACTTC. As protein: CAWSVVGEQYF.

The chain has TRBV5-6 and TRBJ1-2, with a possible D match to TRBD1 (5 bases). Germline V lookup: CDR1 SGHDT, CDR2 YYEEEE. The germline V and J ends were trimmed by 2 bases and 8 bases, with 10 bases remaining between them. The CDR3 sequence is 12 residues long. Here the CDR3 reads CASSFAGSGYTF. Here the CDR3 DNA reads TGTGCCAGCAGCTTTGCAGGGTCCGGCTACACCTTC.

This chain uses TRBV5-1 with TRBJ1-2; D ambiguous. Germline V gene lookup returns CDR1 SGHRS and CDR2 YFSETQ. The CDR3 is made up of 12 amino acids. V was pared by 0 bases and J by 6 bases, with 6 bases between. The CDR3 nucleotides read TGCGCCAGCAGCTTGGGTGACGATGGCTACACCTTC. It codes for CASSLGDDGYTF.

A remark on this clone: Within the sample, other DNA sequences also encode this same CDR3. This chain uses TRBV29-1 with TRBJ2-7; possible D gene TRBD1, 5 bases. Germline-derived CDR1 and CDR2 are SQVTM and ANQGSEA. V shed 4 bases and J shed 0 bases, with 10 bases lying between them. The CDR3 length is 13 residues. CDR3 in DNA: TGCAGCGTTGTGGGGCAAACCTCCTACGAGCAGTACTTC. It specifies CSVVGQTSYEQYF.

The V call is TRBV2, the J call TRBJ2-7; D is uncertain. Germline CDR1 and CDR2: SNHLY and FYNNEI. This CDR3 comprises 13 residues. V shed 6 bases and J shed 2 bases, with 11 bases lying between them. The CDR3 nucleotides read TGTGCCAGCAGACCGACGGGTACCTACGAGCAGTACTTC. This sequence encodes CASRPTGTYEQYF.

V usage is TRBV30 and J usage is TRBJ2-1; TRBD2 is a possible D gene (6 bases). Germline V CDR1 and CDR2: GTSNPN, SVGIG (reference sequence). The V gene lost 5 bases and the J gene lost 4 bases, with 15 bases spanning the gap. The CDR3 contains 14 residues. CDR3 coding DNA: TGTGCCTGGGCGGAGGGTGGCAGTTACAATGAGCAGTTCTTC. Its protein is CAWAEGGSYNEQFF.

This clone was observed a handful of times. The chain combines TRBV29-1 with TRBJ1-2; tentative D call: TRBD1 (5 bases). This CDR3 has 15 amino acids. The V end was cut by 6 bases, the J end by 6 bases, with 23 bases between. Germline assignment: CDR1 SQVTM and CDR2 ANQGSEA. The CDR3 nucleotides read TGCAGCGTCTCGGGACGGACCCTGTCTGGAGATGGCTACACCTTC. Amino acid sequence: CSVSGRTLSGDGYTF.

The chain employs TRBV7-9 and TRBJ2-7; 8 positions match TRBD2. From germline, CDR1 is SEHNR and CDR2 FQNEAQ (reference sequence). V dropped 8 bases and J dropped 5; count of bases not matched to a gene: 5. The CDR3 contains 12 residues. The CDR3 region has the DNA TGTGCCAGCGGCCGGGGGGGAGACGAGCAGTACTTC. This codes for CASGRGGDEQYF.

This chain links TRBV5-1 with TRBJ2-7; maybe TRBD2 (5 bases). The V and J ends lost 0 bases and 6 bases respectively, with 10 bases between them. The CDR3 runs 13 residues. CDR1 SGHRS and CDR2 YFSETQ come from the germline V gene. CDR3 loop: CASSLDLAFEQYF. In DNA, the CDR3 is TGCGCCAGCAGCTTGGATCTAGCCTTCGAGCAGTACTTC. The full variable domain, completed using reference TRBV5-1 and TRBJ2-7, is KAGVTQTPRYLIKTRGQQVTLSCSPISGHRSVSWYQQTPGQGLQFLFEYFSETQRNKGNFPGRFSGRQFSNSRSEMNVSTLELGDSALYLCASSLDLAFEQYFGPGTRLTVT.

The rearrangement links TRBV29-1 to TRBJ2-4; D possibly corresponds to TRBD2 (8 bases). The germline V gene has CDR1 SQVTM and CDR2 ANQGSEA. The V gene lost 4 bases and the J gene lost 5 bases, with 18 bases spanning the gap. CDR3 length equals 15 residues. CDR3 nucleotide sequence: TGCAGCGTTGGCGGGGGGACAGAAGGGGAAAACATTCAGTACTTC. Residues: CSVGGGTEGENIQYF.

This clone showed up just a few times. Here the CDR3 reads CSTEGRNTEAFF. CDR3 DNA sequence: TGCAGCACCGAGGGGAGGAACACTGAAGCTTTCTTT. The V and J genes are TRBV29-1 and TRBJ1-1; tentatively, D is TRBD1 (5 bases). Germline-derived CDR1 and CDR2 are SQVTM and ANQGSEA. The CDR3 runs 12 residues. Trimming shortened V by 8 bases and J by 1 base, and 11 bases separated the two germline ends.

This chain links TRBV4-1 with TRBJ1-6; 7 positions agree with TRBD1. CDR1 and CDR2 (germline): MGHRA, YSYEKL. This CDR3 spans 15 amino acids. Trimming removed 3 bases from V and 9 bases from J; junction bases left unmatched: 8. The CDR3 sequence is CASSHSDRFPSPLHF. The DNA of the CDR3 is TGCGCCAGCAGCCACTCGGACAGGTTTCCTTCACCCCTCCACTTT.

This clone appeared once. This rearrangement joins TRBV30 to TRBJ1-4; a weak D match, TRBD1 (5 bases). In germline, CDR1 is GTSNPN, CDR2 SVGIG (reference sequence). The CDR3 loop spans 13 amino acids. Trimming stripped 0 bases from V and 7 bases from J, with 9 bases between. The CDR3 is CAWSVLGGEKLFF. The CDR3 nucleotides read TGTGCCTGGAGTGTACTGGGGGGTGAAAAACTGTTTTTT.

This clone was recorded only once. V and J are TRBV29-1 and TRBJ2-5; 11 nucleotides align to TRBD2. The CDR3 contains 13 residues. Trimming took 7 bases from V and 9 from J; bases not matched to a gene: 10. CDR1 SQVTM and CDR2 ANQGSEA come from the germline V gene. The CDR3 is CSAGLAVEEAQYF. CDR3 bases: TGCAGCGCGGGACTAGCGGTTGAGGAGGCCCAGTACTTC.

The CDR3 reads CSAYGGGKGANVLTF. The DNA for the CDR3 is TGCAGCGCCTACGGAGGGGGAAAGGGGGCCAACGTCCTGACTTTC. V is TRBV29-1 and J is TRBJ2-6; tentatively, D is TRBD1 or TRBD2 (6 bases each). This CDR3 is 15 amino acids long. Trimming removed 7 bases from V and 4 bases from J, with 17 bases in between. CDR1 and CDR2 (germline): SQVTM, ANQGSEA. Filled out from reference TRBV29-1 and TRBJ2-6, the complete variable domain reads SAVISQKPSRDICQRGTSLTIQCQVDSQVTMMFWYRQQPGQSLTLIATANQGSEATYESGFVIDKFPISRPNLTFSTLTVSNMSPEDSSIYLCSAYGGGKGANVLTFGAGSRLTVL.

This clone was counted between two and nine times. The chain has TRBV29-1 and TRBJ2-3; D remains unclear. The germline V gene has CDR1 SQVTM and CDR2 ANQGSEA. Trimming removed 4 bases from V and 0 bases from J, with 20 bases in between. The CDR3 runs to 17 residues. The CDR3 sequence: CSVAGDPRDTSTDTQYF. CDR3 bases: TGCAGCGTTGCTGGAGATCCAAGGGATACTAGCACAGATACGCAGTATTTT.

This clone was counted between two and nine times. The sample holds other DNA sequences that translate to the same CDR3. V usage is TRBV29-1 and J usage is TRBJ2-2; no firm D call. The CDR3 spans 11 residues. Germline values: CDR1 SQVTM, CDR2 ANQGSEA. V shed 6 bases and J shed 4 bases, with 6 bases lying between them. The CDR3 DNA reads TGCAGCGTCGCAGGCACCGGGGAGCTGTTTTTT. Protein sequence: CSVAGTGELFF.

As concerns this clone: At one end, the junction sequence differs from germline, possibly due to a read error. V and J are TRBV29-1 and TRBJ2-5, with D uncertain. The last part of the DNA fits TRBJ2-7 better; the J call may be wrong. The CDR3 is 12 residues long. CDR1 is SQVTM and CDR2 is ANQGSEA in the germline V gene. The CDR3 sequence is CSVQDGSYEQYF. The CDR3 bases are TGCAGCGTTCAAGACGGCTCCTACGAGCAGTACTTC.

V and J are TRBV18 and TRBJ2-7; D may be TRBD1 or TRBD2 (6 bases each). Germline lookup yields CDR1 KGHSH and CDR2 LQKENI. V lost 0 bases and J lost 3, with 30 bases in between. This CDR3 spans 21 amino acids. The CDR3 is CASSPPEADRTVAELVYEQYF. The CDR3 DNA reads TGTGCCAGCTCACCACCGGAGGCCGACAGGACCGTAGCGGAGCTAGTCTACGAGCAGTACTTC.

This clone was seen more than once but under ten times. The CDR3 sequence is CSVEDTRDRDTYEQYF. CDR3 nucleotide sequence: TGCAGCGTTGAAGATACTCGGGACAGGGATACCTACGAGCAGTACTTC. This chain joins TRBV29-1 and TRBJ2-7; TRBD1 aligns across 9 bases. The V gene end was trimmed by 0 bases and the J gene end by 2 bases; junction bases not matched to a gene: 8. This CDR3 has 16 residues. CDR1 is SQVTM, CDR2 ANQGSEA, per germline.

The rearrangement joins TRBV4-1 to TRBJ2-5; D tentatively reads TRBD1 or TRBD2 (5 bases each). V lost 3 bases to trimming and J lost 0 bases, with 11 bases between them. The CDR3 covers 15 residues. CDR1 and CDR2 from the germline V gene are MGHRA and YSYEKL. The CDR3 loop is CASSQGVTNQETQYF. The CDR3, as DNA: TGCGCCAGCAGCCAGGGGGTAACGAACCAAGAGACCCAGTACTTC.

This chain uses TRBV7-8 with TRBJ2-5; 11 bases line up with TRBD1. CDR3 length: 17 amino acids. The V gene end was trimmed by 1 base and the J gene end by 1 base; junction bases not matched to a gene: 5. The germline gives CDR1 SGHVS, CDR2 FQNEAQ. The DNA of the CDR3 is TGTGCCAGCAGCTTAGAGGACAGGGGGCTTATCCAAGAGACCCAGTACTTC. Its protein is CASSLEDRGLIQETQYF. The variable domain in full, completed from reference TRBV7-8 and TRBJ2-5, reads GAGVSQSPRYKVAKRGQDVALRCDPISGHVSLFWYQQALGQGPEFLTYFQNEAQLDKSGLPSDRFFAERPEGSVSTLKIQRTQQEDSAVYLCASSLEDRGLIQETQYFGPGTRLLVL.

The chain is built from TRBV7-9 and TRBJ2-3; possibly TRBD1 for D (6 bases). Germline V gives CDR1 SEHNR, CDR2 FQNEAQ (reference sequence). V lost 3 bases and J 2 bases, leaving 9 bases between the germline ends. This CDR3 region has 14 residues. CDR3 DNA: TGTGCCAGCAGCTTGGGGGCGCACACAGATACGCAGTATTTT. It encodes CASSLGAHTDTQYF. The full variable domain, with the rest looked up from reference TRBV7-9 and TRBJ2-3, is DTGVSQNPRHKITKRGQNVTFRCDPISEHNRLYWYRQTLGQGPEFLTYFQNEAQLEKSRLLSDRFSAERPKGSFSTLEIQRTEQGDSAMYLCASSLGAHTDTQYFGPGTRLTVL.

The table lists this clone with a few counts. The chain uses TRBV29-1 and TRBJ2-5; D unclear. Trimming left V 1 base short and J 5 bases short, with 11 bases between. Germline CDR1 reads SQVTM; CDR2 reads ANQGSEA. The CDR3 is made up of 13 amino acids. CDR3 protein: CSVEVLGSETQYF. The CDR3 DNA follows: TGCAGCGTTGAAGTTCTGGGATCGGAGACCCAGTACTTC.

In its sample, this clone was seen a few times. The CDR3 protein is CASIPGRNEQFF. Written as DNA, the CDR3 is TGTGCCAGCATCCCAGGGCGCAATGAGCAGTTCTTC. The chain joins TRBV2 to TRBJ2-1, with D maybe TRBD1 (5 bases). Trimming removed 7 bases from V and 6 bases from J, with 10 bases in between. The germline V gene has CDR1 SNHLY and CDR2 FYNNEI. The CDR3 runs 12 residues.